The 21 T cell receptor beta chains presented below share a single source sample, sequenced in a study of cytomegalovirus exposure and HLA in healthy donors. PCR used 60 Vbeta primers and 13 Jbeta primers. Generated by immunoSEQ multiplex PCR, the TCRdb table keeps only in-frame clones and is missing some. The sample holds about 210,000 clones, around 84% seen once. Source material: PBMCs. These receptors were obtained from a man between 35 and 55 years old in good health and CMV-seropositive.

This clone was recorded once. For the CDR3, the DNA is TGTGCCAGCAGTCCCTTTACAGGGGTCTCTGGAAACACCATATATTTT. Translated, it gives CASSPFTGVSGNTIYF. The rearrangement uses TRBV28 and TRBJ1-3, with TRBD1 matching over 7 bases. The CDR3 has 16 residues. V dropped 5 bases and J dropped 0; count of bases not matched to a gene: 7. The germline gives CDR1 MDHEN, CDR2 SYDVKM.

V and J are TRBV10-2 and TRBJ2-3; TRBD2 is a possible D gene (5 bases). Germline loops: CDR1 WSHSY, CDR2 SAAADI. Trimming cost V 4 bases and J 3 bases, with 11 bases left between them. The CDR3 runs to 14 residues. The DNA for the CDR3 is TGCGCCAGCAGTGTTGCGGGCAGTACAGATACGCAGTATTTT. Translating gives CASSVAGSTDTQYF.

This chain uses TRBV2 with TRBJ2-3; no definite D call. The V end lost 5 bases, the J end lost 2 bases, and 8 bases lay between the germline ends. CDR3 length: 13 amino acids. Germline-derived CDR1 and CDR2 are SNHLY and FYNNEI. As DNA, the CDR3 is TGTGCCAGCAGTTTTCTACTCACAGATACGCAGTATTTT. It translates to CASSFLLTDTQYF.

The chain recombines TRBV5-6 with TRBJ2-3; TRBD1 matches at 7 bases. The CDR3 runs 14 residues. The junction had 6 bases not matched to a gene; V was cut back by 5 bases and J by 3 bases. Germline CDR1 SGHDT, CDR2 YYEEEE. The chain's CDR3 is CASRTAQGTDTQYF. The CDR3 DNA reads as TGTGCCAGCAGAACCGCACAGGGGACAGATACGCAGTATTTT.

This rearrangement joins TRBV9 to TRBJ2-7; TRBD2 agrees at 7 bases. The J segment lost 0 bases and the V segment lost 4 bases, leaving 10 bases of the junction unmatched. Looked up from germline, CDR1 is SGDLS and CDR2 is YYNGEE. There are 16 residues in the CDR3. CDR3: CASSIPETSTSYEQYF. As DNA, the CDR3 is TGTGCCAGCAGCATCCCCGAGACTAGCACCTCCTACGAGCAGTACTTC.

This clone was counted once. V usage is TRBV29-1 and J usage is TRBJ2-3; 9 bases map to TRBD2. Germline V lookup: CDR1 SQVTM, CDR2 ANQGSEA. With 8 bases clipped from V and 1 base from J, the junction kept 4 bases outside the gene matches. This CDR3 region has 13 residues. CDR3 protein: CSSRTSGTDTQYF. The CDR3 DNA is TGCAGCTCCAGGACTAGCGGCACAGATACGCAGTATTTT.

This clone was counted between two and nine times. Sequence at one end of the junction differs from germline and may be a read error. This chain uses TRBV7-8 with TRBJ1-2, with TRBD1 identical over 7 bases. The CDR3 consists of 15 residues. Germline CDR1 is SGHVS and CDR2 is FQNEAQ. For the CDR3, the DNA is TGTGCCAGCAGTTTAGGGGGCAGTTCCTTCTATGGCTACACCTTC. It yields the protein CASSLGGSSFYGYTF. Full variable domain (outside the CDR3, taken from reference TRBV7-8 and TRBJ1-2): GAGVSQSPRYKVAKRGQDVALRCDPISGHVSLFWYQQALGQGPEFLTYFQNEAQLDKSGLPSDRFFAERPEGSVSTLKIQRTQQEDSAVYLCASSLGGSSFYGYTFGSGTRLTVV.

This chain uses TRBV4-1 with TRBJ2-5, with TRBD1 matching 8 bases. TRBJ2-7 matches the DNA end more closely, so the J call is doubtful. This CDR3 is 15 amino acids long. The germline CDR1 and CDR2 sequences are MGHRA and YSYEKL. The CDR3 loop reads CASSPDRGRSYEQYF. The CDR3 DNA sequence: TGCGCCAGCAGCCCCGACAGGGGACGATCCTACGAGCAGTACTTC.

The CDR3 protein is CASSPRGGAMNEQFF. The DNA for the CDR3 is TGTGCCAGCAGCCCTCGGGGGGGGGCAATGAATGAGCAGTTCTTC. The chain employs TRBV7-9 and TRBJ2-1, with 8 bases matching TRBD2. The V gene's germline CDR1 is SEHNR and CDR2 FQNEAQ (reference sequence). The CDR3 spans 15 residues. V trimming: 5 bases; J trimming: 7 bases; junction bases outside the gene matches: 10.

The chain is built from TRBV5-1 and TRBJ2-5; D gene unclear. The germline V and J ends were trimmed by 0 bases and 5 bases, with 11 bases remaining between them. Germline V CDR1 and CDR2: SGHRS, YFSETQ. This CDR3 contains 14 residues. The DNA of the CDR3 is TGCGCCAGCAGCTTGGACCAGCGAGATGAGACCCAGTACTTC. It is translated as CASSLDQRDETQYF.

The V and J genes are TRBV6-1 and TRBJ2-5; no reliable D call. The CDR3 loop spans 12 amino acids. V dropped 7 bases and J dropped 7 bases, with 13 bases sitting between them. Germline assignment: CDR1 MNHNS and CDR2 SASEGT. CDR3: CASTSVEGTQYF. The DNA for the CDR3 is TGTGCCAGCACCAGCGTAGAAGGGACCCAGTACTTC.

CDR3 sequence reads: CAIMPGGGRNGYTF. DNA for the CDR3: TGTGCCATCATGCCCGGGGGAGGTAGGAATGGCTACACCTTC. This chain links TRBV10-3 with TRBJ1-2; D might be TRBD1 (5 bases). V lost 7 bases to trimming and J lost 6 bases, with 18 bases between them. The CDR3 spans 14 residues. Germline CDR1 reads ENHRY; CDR2 reads SYGVKD.

Points on this clone: Different DNA sequences within this sample yield the same CDR3. This chain connects TRBV30 to TRBJ2-7, with TRBD1 matching over 9 bases. Germline V gives CDR1 GTSNPN, CDR2 SVGIG (reference sequence). There are 14 residues in the CDR3. Trimming at V came to 2 bases and at J to 1 base, leaving 3 bases not matched to a gene. The CDR3 DNA is TGTGCCTGGAGTACCGGGACAGGGTCCTACGAGCAGTACTTC. This codes for CAWSTGTGSYEQYF.

This chain links TRBV28 with TRBJ2-4, with D perhaps TRBD2 (6 bases). Germline V gene lookup returns CDR1 MDHEN and CDR2 SYDVKM. The CDR3 sequence is 14 residues long. V gave up 3 bases and J gave up 8 bases, with 14 bases separating them. This chain's CDR3 is CASSFRGAGYIQYF. For the CDR3, the DNA is TGTGCCAGCAGTTTTCGGGGCGCGGGGTACATTCAGTACTTC.

The V and J genes are TRBV6-5 and TRBJ2-5, with D maybe TRBD2 (6 bases). Germline V gives CDR1 MNHEY, CDR2 SVGAGI. V was shortened by 5 bases and J by 11 bases, with 15 bases between the two germline ends. This CDR3 comprises 12 residues. The CDR3 region is CASSEEGSSQYF. The CDR3 coding sequence is TGTGCCAGCAGTGAGGAGGGGAGTTCGCAGTACTTC.

This chain joins TRBV4-1 and TRBJ2-7; D may be TRBD2 (6 bases). This CDR3 region has 15 residues. CDR1 is MGHRA, CDR2 YSYEKL, per germline. V dropped 1 base and J dropped 4 bases, with 14 bases sitting between them. This chain's CDR3 is CASSQVGGTLYEQYF. As DNA, the CDR3 is TGCGCCAGCAGCCAAGTTGGGGGGACCCTTTACGAGCAGTACTTC.

Only one count was recorded for this clone. The J gene is TRBJ1-2, the V gene TRBV6-1, with 8 bases fitting TRBD1. After removal of 3 bases from V and 6 bases from J, the junction contained 6 bases not matched to a gene. Germline V gene lookup returns CDR1 MNHNS and CDR2 SASEGT. This CDR3 has 14 amino acids. CDR3 sequence reads: CASSDPDRADGYTF. CDR3 nucleotide sequence: TGTGCCAGCAGTGATCCGGACAGGGCGGATGGCTACACCTTC.

The CDR3 coding sequence is TGCAGCGTTGATAATCTGAACACTGAAGCTTTCTTT. Protein: CSVDNLNTEAFF. The chain has TRBV29-1 and TRBJ1-1; D unclear. V lost 3 bases, J lost 0 bases, and 5 bases lay in between. CDR1 is SQVTM, CDR2 ANQGSEA, per germline. The CDR3 length is 12 residues.

The V and J genes are TRBV29-1 and TRBJ1-4; D call uncertain. V shed 4 bases and J shed 7 bases, with 7 bases lying between them. The CDR3 has 11 amino acids. The germline gives CDR1 SQVTM, CDR2 ANQGSEA. The CDR3 nucleotides are TGCAGCGTTGGGTCAGTTGAAAAACTGTTTTTT. Residues: CSVGSVEKLFF.

The chain combines TRBV27 with TRBJ2-7; 10 bases map to TRBD2. The CDR3 spans 15 residues. Germline CDR1 is MNHEY and CDR2 is SMNVEV (reference sequence). The junction had 7 bases not matched to a gene; V was cut back by 4 bases and J by 4 bases. The CDR3 DNA is TGTGCCAGCAGTTCCATAGGACTAGCGGATTACGAGCAGTACTTC. This sequence encodes CASSSIGLADYEQYF.

The rearrangement uses TRBV10-3 and TRBJ2-1; 10 nucleotides match TRBD2. CDR3 length: 18 residues. The germline V gene encodes CDR1 ENHRY and CDR2 SYGVKD. J lost 7 bases, V lost 3 bases, and 15 bases had no gene match. The CDR3 reads CAISDPSGGAWGKNEQFF. For the CDR3, the DNA is TGTGCCATCAGTGACCCCAGCGGGGGGGCCTGGGGAAAAAATGAGCAGTTCTTC.